The 2 T cell receptor beta chains below all came from one sample that was sequenced in a study of T cell responses to AZD1222 COVID-19 vaccine. The protocol was immunoSEQ multiplex PCR, while the TCRdb copy is restricted to in-frame clones and leaves out a portion. Of 80,000 to 95,000 clones in the sample, 85% to 90% were seen once. The sequences come from peripheral blood, collected on day 0 of AZD1222 vaccination. The receptors come from an adult in good health.

CDR3 in amino acids: CASSLKDTGELFF. CDR3 bases: TGTGCCAGCAGCTTAAAGGACACCGGGGAGCTGTTTTTT. The V gene is TRBV7-3, the J gene TRBJ2-2; D remains ambiguous. From germline, CDR1 is SGHTA and CDR2 FQGTGA. Trimming shortened V by 1 base and J by 3 bases, and 3 bases separated the two germline ends. The CDR3 has 13 amino acids.

The rearrangement joins TRBV6-5 to TRBJ1-1; D gene ambiguous. V was cut by 10 bases and J by 5 bases, with 11 bases left in between. The CDR3 has 11 residues. Germline V gene lookup returns CDR1 MNHEY and CDR2 SVGAGI. CDR3 residues: CATQPGTEAFF. As DNA, the CDR3 is TGTGCCACTCAGCCCGGGACTGAAGCTTTCTTT.